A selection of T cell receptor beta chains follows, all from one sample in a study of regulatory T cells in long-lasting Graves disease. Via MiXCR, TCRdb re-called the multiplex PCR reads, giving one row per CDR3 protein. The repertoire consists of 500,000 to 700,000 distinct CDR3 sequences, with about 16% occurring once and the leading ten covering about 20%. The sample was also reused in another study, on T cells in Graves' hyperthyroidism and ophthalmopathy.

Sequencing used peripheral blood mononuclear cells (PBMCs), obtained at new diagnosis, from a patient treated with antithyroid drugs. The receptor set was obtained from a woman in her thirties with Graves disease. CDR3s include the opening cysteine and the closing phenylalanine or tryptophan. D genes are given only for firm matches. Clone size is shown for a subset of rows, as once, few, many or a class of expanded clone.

CDR3 DNA: TGTGCCATCAGTGAAAGACCTTTGGGTACGCAGTATTTT
CDR3 protein: CAISERPLGTQYF
V gene: TRBV10-3
clone size: many
D gene: NA
J gene: TRBJ2-3

CDR3 DNA: TGCGCCAGCAGCCCGGACGGGCAGGGCGGTGAAAAACTGTTTTTT
CDR3 protein: CASSPDGQGGEKLFF
V gene: TRBV5-1
clone size: NA
D gene: NA
J gene: TRBJ1-4

CDR3 DNA: TGTGCCAGCAGCGTAGACCACAGCGATGAGCAGTTCTTC
CDR3 protein: CASSVDHSDEQFF
V gene: TRBV9
clone size: NA
D gene: NA
J gene: TRBJ2-1

CDR3 DNA: TGTGCCAGCAGTGAGTGGGGGGCCTATAATTCACCCCTCCACTTT
CDR3 protein: CASSEWGAYNSPLHF
V gene: TRBV2
clone size: many
D gene: NA
J gene: TRBJ1-6

CDR3 DNA: TGCGCCAGCAGCTTGAATGCCATGAACACTGAAGCTTTCTTT
CDR3 protein: CASSLNAMNTEAFF
V gene: TRBV5-1
clone size: many
D gene: NA
J gene: TRBJ1-1

CDR3 DNA: TGTGCCAGCAGCTTAGGACAGAGTATTCTCTCACCCCTCCACTTT
CDR3 protein: CASSLGQSILSPLHF
V gene: TRBV7-2
clone size: few
D gene: NA
J gene: TRBJ1-6

CDR3 DNA: TGTGCCAGCAGCTCTAGACTAGCGGGAGGAACGAACACCGGGGAGCTGTTTTTT
CDR3 protein: CASSSRLAGGTNTGELFF
V gene: TRBV7-9
clone size: few
D gene: TRBD2
J gene: TRBJ2-2

CDR3 DNA: TGTGCCAGCAGCGTGCCCGGGACTAGTACCGAGACCCAGTACTTC
CDR3 protein: CASSVPGTSTETQYF
V gene: TRBV28
clone size: many
D gene: TRBD2
J gene: TRBJ2-5

CDR3 DNA: TGTGCCAGCAGCCAAGCTCAGGGAGGGGTATTTCACACCTTC
CDR3 protein: CASSQAQGGVFHTF
V gene: TRBV3-1
clone size: few
D gene: NA
J gene: TRBJ1-2

CDR3 DNA: TGTGCCAGCAGTTTGACTCGGCCGGCAGATACGCAGTATTTT
CDR3 protein: CASSLTRPADTQYF
V gene: TRBV6-2/TRBV6-3
clone size: many
D gene: NA
J gene: TRBJ2-3

CDR3 DNA: TGTGCCAGCAGCTTGGCCCCCGTTAGTAGCGGGTACGACGAGCAGTACTTC
CDR3 protein: CASSLAPVSSGYDEQYF
V gene: TRBV5-6
clone size: NA
D gene: TRBD2
J gene: TRBJ2-7

CDR3 DNA: TGTGCCAGTTCCGGGACAGAGAAAGCTTTCTTT
CDR3 protein: CASSGTEKAFF
V gene: TRBV28
clone size: many
D gene: TRBD1
J gene: TRBJ1-1

CDR3 DNA: TGTGCCAGCAGTGGGGGACAGGTGATGAACACTGAAGCTTTCTTT
CDR3 protein: CASSGGQVMNTEAFF
V gene: TRBV2
clone size: many
D gene: TRBD1
J gene: TRBJ1-1

CDR3 DNA: TGCAGTGCTATTAGAGGGAATCAGCCCCAGCATTTT
CDR3 protein: CSAIRGNQPQHF
V gene: TRBV20-1
clone size: NA
D gene: NA
J gene: TRBJ1-5

CDR3 DNA: TGTGCCAGCAGCGAGGGGGGGCGCAATGGTCATGAGCAGTTCTTC
CDR3 protein: CASSEGGRNGHEQFF
V gene: TRBV9
clone size: NA
D gene: NA
J gene: TRBJ2-1

CDR3 DNA: TGTGCCAGCAGCCCACCCAACTACAGGGTTCGGGCTTATGGCTACACCTTC
CDR3 protein: CASSPPNYRVRAYGYTF
V gene: TRBV3-1
clone size: few
D gene: NA
J gene: TRBJ1-2

CDR3 DNA: TGCGCCACAATGCTCGACAGGCTCCCATCTCTAAACTATGGCTACACCTTC
CDR3 protein: CATMLDRLPSLNYGYTF
V gene: TRBV10-2
clone size: NA
D gene: NA
J gene: TRBJ1-2

CDR3 DNA: TGTGCCAGCAGCCCATCAATGGGAGAATATCAGCCCCAGCATTTT
CDR3 protein: CASSPSMGEYQPQHF
V gene: TRBV9
clone size: NA
D gene: NA
J gene: TRBJ1-5

CDR3 DNA: TGTGCCAGCAGCTTGGAACTATGGGGAAATCAGCCCCAGCATTTT
CDR3 protein: CASSLELWGNQPQHF
V gene: TRBV5-8
clone size: few
D gene: NA
J gene: TRBJ1-5

CDR3 DNA: TGTGCCAGCAACCTTCTAACTAATGAAAAACTGTTTTTT
CDR3 protein: CASNLLTNEKLFF
V gene: TRBV6-1
clone size: many
D gene: NA
J gene: TRBJ1-4

CDR3 DNA: TGTGCCAGCAGCCCGACTGATAACAATGAGCAGTTCTTC
CDR3 protein: CASSPTDNNEQFF
V gene: TRBV6-1
clone size: many
D gene: NA
J gene: TRBJ2-1

CDR3 DNA: TGCGCCAGCAGATTCACTAGCGGGAGTTCCTACGAGCAGTACTTC
CDR3 protein: CASRFTSGSSYEQYF
V gene: TRBV5-1
clone size: few
D gene: TRBD2
J gene: TRBJ2-7

CDR3 DNA: TGTGCCTGGAGTGGGAGCGGGAGTCCAGACCAGTACTTC
CDR3 protein: CAWSGSGSPDQYF
V gene: TRBV30
clone size: NA
D gene: TRBD2
J gene: TRBJ2-5

CDR3 DNA: TGTGCCAGCAGCTCGGACGGAGGAGAGACCCAGTACTTC
CDR3 protein: CASSSDGGETQYF
V gene: TRBV6-1
clone size: many
D gene: NA
J gene: TRBJ2-5

CDR3 DNA: TGCAGTGCCGCAGGGAAAGAGGGCAATCAGCCCCAGCATTTT
CDR3 protein: CSAAGKEGNQPQHF
V gene: TRBV20-1
clone size: few
D gene: NA
J gene: TRBJ1-5

CDR3 DNA: TGTGCCAGCAGTCCCCAGTCGGGGTACACTGAAGCTTTCTTT
CDR3 protein: CASSPQSGYTEAFF
V gene: TRBV28
clone size: many
D gene: NA
J gene: TRBJ1-1

CDR3 DNA: TGTGCCAGCAGCTTAGAGGGCATGGGGGGCACTGAAGCTTTCTTT
CDR3 protein: CASSLEGMGGTEAFF
V gene: TRBV11-2
clone size: many
D gene: NA
J gene: TRBJ1-1

CDR3 DNA: TGTGCCAGCAGCCCATGGACTGAAGAGACCCAGTACTTC
CDR3 protein: CASSPWTEETQYF
V gene: TRBV3-1
clone size: NA
D gene: NA
J gene: TRBJ2-5

CDR3 DNA: TGCAGTGCGAGACGCGGGAGTAGTTCCTACGAGCAGTACTTC
CDR3 protein: CSARRGSSSYEQYF
V gene: TRBV20-1
clone size: few
D gene: TRBD2
J gene: TRBJ2-7

CDR3 DNA: TGTGCCAGCAGCTTAGCATCCCTAGGTACGCAGTATTTT
CDR3 protein: CASSLASLGTQYF
V gene: TRBV7-2
clone size: few
D gene: NA
J gene: TRBJ2-3

CDR3 DNA: TGTGCCAGCAGGAGGTCCACTTACAATGAGCAGTTCTTC
CDR3 protein: CASRRSTYNEQFF
V gene: TRBV12-3/TRBV12-4
clone size: many
D gene: NA
J gene: TRBJ2-1

CDR3 DNA: TGCGCCAGCAGCTTGGATGGTGGACCGAATTCACCCCTCCACTTT
CDR3 protein: CASSLDGGPNSPLHF
V gene: TRBV5-1
clone size: few
D gene: NA
J gene: TRBJ1-6

CDR3 DNA: TGTGCCAGCAGTTACTCTAACTCCTACGAGCAGTACTTC
CDR3 protein: CASSYSNSYEQYF
V gene: TRBV6-5
clone size: many
D gene: NA
J gene: TRBJ2-7

CDR3 DNA: TGTGCCAGCAGTTTGTTCGGCAGGGTAGTAGGCGAGCAGTACTTC
CDR3 protein: CASSLFGRVVGEQYF
V gene: TRBV12-3/TRBV12-4
clone size: few
D gene: NA
J gene: TRBJ2-7

CDR3 DNA: TGTGCCAGCAGGCCCCCGCGGGTTAAGGCCTACAATGAGCAGTTCTTC
CDR3 protein: CASRPPRVKAYNEQFF
V gene: TRBV27
clone size: few
D gene: NA
J gene: TRBJ2-1

CDR3 DNA: TGCGCCAGCAGCCAAGCACCGGACAGGTTCTACGAGCAGTACTTC
CDR3 protein: CASSQAPDRFYEQYF
V gene: TRBV4-1
clone size: NA
D gene: TRBD1
J gene: TRBJ2-7

CDR3 DNA: TGCGCCAGCAGCAGAACCCTAGCGGGCGGTGAGACCCAGTACTTC
CDR3 protein: CASSRTLAGGETQYF
V gene: TRBV5-1
clone size: NA
D gene: TRBD2
J gene: TRBJ2-5

CDR3 DNA: TGTGCCAGCGGACAGGTTGAGGTTCTGTTCTTC
CDR3 protein: CASGQVEVLFF
V gene: TRBV2
clone size: many
D gene: TRBD1
J gene: TRBJ2-1

CDR3 DNA: TGCAGCGCTCTGACTAGCGGCTCCTACGAGCAGTACTTC
CDR3 protein: CSALTSGSYEQYF
V gene: TRBV29-1
clone size: many
D gene: TRBD2
J gene: TRBJ2-7